This T cell receptor beta chain derives from a study of regulatory T cells in long-lasting Graves disease. The CDR3 loop spans 14 amino acids. Germline CDR1 and CDR2: SQVTM and ANQGSEA. V lost 3 bases and J 4 bases, leaving 15 bases between the germline ends. Indicated time point: newly diagnosed GD, antithyroid drugs for less than 3 months. PBMCs provided the RNA from which the TCR library was made. The authors built TCR beta libraries using iRepertoire HTBI primers and Arm-PCR of CDR3 regions. TCRdb used MiXCR to reprocess the multiplex PCR reads, holding one entry per CDR3 protein. This sample carries more than 300,000 distinct CDR3 sequences, approximately 12% of them seen once, and the ten largest clones take approximately 17%. These data are also associated with another study on T cells in Graves' hyperthyroidism and ophthalmopathy.

The chain joins TRBV29-1 to TRBJ1-2; no reliable D call. The specimen was peripheral blood mononuclear cells (PBMCs), collected at new diagnosis, from a patient treated with antithyroid drugs. The TCR comes from a woman between 18 and 29 years old with Graves disease. In nucleotides, the CDR3 is TGCAGCGTTGATGGAGATGGGGTCCTCTATGGCTACACCTTC. Amino acids: CSVDGDGVLYGYTF.